The entry below describes one TCR beta chain. No antigen is known for it. PCR amplification relied on 60 Vbeta primers (plus 13 Jbeta primers). This table comes from immunoSEQ multiplex PCR, and its TCRdb copy is limited to in-frame clones, with some not included. Among approximately 170,000 clones, about 82% were seen once, and the ten largest hold approximately 2.2%. Germline V gives CDR1 ENHRY, CDR2 SYGVKD. The V segment lost 5 bases and the J segment 0 bases; nucleotides outside the gene matches: 9. The CDR3 loop spans 16 amino acids. These data belong to a study of cytomegalovirus exposure and HLA in healthy donors. Study as a whole: Among some 400 genotyped donors, 65% to 90% fell in the Caucasian-associated ancestry cluster.

Study-wide points: Later on, an analysis showed TCR association rates differing by HLA locus, with DRB1 the most and HLA-C the fewest.

The sequenced sample was PBMCs. This TCR derives from a male donor in good health and CMV-seronegative. The rearrangement links TRBV10-3 to TRBJ2-5; 7 positions agree with TRBD2. The chain's CDR3 is CAISSGWGGNQETQYF. The CDR3 nucleotides read TGTGCCATCAGTTCAGGGTGGGGGGGGAACCAAGAGACCCAGTACTTC.